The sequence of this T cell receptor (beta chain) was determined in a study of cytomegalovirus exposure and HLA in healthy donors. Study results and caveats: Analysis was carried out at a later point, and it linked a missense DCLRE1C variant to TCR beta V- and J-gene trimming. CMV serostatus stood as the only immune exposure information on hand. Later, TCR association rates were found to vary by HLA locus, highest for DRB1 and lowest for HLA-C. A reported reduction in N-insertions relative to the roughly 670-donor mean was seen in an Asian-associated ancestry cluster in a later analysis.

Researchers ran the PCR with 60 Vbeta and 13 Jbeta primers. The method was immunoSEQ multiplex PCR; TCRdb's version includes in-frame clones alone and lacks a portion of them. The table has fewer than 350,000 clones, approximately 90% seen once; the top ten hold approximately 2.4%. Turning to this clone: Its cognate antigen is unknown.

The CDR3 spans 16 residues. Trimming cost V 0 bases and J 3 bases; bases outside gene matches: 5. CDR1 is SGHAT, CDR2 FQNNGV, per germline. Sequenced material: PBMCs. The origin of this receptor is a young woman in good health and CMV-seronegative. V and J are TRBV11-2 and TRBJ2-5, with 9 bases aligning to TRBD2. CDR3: CASSLDRLAVKETQYF. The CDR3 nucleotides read TGTGCCAGCAGCTTAGATCGACTAGCGGTGAAAGAGACCCAGTACTTC. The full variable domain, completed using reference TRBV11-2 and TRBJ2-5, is EAGVAQSPRYKIIEKRQSVAFWCNPISGHATLYWYQQILGQGPKLLIQFQNNGVVDDSQLPKDRFSAERLKGVDSTLKIQPAKLEDSAVYLCASSLDRLAVKETQYFGPGTRLLVL.